Listed below are T cell receptor beta chains from one sample, sequenced in a study of CD8 T cells in Susac syndrome. In TCRdb, the immunoSEQ multiplex PCR reads were re-called with MiXCR into one record per CDR3 protein. This table holds about 160,000 distinct CDR3 sequences, roughly 93% found once. Sequencing was carried out using CD4+ T cells from PBMCs. The receptors derive from a human donor in good health. Both conserved end residues are part of each CDR3. D genes are given only for firm matches. Size is stated for part of the rows, as once, few or many counts, or as a class when the clone is expanded.

v_gene	d_gene	j_gene	abundance	CDR3nt	CDR3aa
TRBV19	-	TRBJ1-2	-	TGTGCCAGCGACCTGGGAGGGGGGATAATGAATGGCTACACCTTC	CASDLGGGIMNGYTF
TRBV20-1	-	TRBJ1-2	-	TGCAGTGCCCCGCGGCCCGGGGGGAAAGACTATGGCTACACCTTC	CSAPRPGGKDYGYTF
TRBV7-2	TRBD2	TRBJ2-3	-	TGTGCCAGCAGCCCACTAGCGGGGGGGAGCCCAAATACGCAGTATTTT	CASSPLAGGSPNTQYF
TRBV15	-	TRBJ1-2	-	TGTGCCACCAGCCCCCGGGCAGGCCGGTATGGCTACACCTTC	CATSPRAGRYGYTF
TRBV27	-	TRBJ1-1	-	TGTGCCAGCAGTTTGGCAGCGGCGAACACTGAAGCTTTCTTT	CASSLAAANTEAFF
TRBV6-4	-	TRBJ1-2	-	TGTGCCAGCAGTGACAGTGCTGGTGGCTACACCTTC	CASSDSAGGYTF
TRBV7-9	-	TRBJ2-6	-	TGTGCCAGCAGCCCCCCGCGCCTCCGGTGGACTGGGGCCAACGTCCTGACTTTC	CASSPPRLRWTGANVLTF
TRBV20-1	-	TRBJ2-5	-	TGCAGTGCAACGGGACACCTCGAGGAGACCCAGTACTTC	CSATGHLEETQYF
TRBV5-4	TRBD2	TRBJ2-3	once	TGTGCCAGCAGCTTGGTGAGCGGGGAGACCACAGATACGCAGTATTTT	CASSLVSGETTDTQYF
TRBV5-1	-	TRBJ1-5	once	TGCGCCAGCAGCTTGTTTGGAGGGAATCAGCCCCAGCATTTT	CASSLFGGNQPQHF
TRBV30	-	TRBJ1-5	-	TGTGCCTGGAGTGCCACCTCCCGGCATCAGCCCCAGCATTTT	CAWSATSRHQPQHF
TRBV20-1	-	TRBJ1-5	-	TGCAGTGCAATTCCGGGATCTCTTAGCAATCAGCCCCAGCATTTT	CSAIPGSLSNQPQHF
TRBV5-1	TRBD2	TRBJ2-5	-	TGCGCCAGCAGCGAGAGCGGGGGAGGTCCAGAGACCCAGTACTTC	CASSESGGGPETQYF
TRBV7-2	-	TRBJ1-2	-	TGTGCCAGCAGCTTGGCGATTATTAACTATGGCTACACCTTC	CASSLAIINYGYTF
TRBV2	-	TRBJ2-5	-	TGTGCCAGCAGAGAAGCTGGGGCCCAGTACTTC	CASREAGAQYF
TRBV5-1	-	TRBJ1-2	-	TGCGCCAGCAGCTTTGAGGGTGGCTACACCTTC	CASSFEGGYTF
TRBV2	-	TRBJ1-5	-	TGTGCCAGCAGTCCGCAGGGTAATAGCAATCAGCCCCAGCATTTT	CASSPQGNSNQPQHF
TRBV3-1	TRBD2	TRBJ2-5	few	TGTGCCAGCAGTCTAGCGGGGGTTGAGACCCAGTACTTC	CASSLAGVETQYF
TRBV5-1	-	TRBJ1-6	-	TGCGCCAGCAGCTTGGCTACGAGACCGGATTCACCCCTCCACTTT	CASSLATRPDSPLHF
TRBV6-1	-	TRBJ1-3	once	TGTGCCAGCAGCCCCGCCCGGGCGGCAGCCTCTGGAAACACCATATATTTT	CASSPARAAASGNTIYF
TRBV7-7	TRBD1	TRBJ1-4	-	TGTGCCAGTGCCGCGGGACAGGGGGGTACTGAAAAACTGTTTTTT	CASAAGQGGTEKLFF
TRBV3-1	-	TRBJ2-5	-	TGTGCCAGCAGTTACCGACAGGCCATGGAGACCCAGTACTTC	CASSYRQAMETQYF
TRBV2	-	TRBJ2-3	-	TGTGCCAGCAGCTACAGTCTAGATACGCAGTATTTT	CASSYSLDTQYF
TRBV20-1	-	TRBJ1-6	once	TGCAGTGCGGCTGGAACCGGGACAAGCTCCTATAATTCACCCCTCCACTTT	CSAAGTGTSSYNSPLHF
TRBV29-1	-	TRBJ1-4	-	TGCAGCGCCTCTAGGGGAATTAATGAAAAACTGTTTTTT	CSASRGINEKLFF
TRBV3-1	TRBD1	TRBJ1-2	-	TGTGCCAGCAGCCAGTTCGACAGGGCGGGAGGCTACACCTTC	CASSQFDRAGGYTF
TRBV20-1	-	TRBJ1-4	-	TGCAGTGCTGCAGGGGCAACTAATGAAAAACTGTTTTTT	CSAAGATNEKLFF
TRBV18	TRBD1	TRBJ2-5	-	TGTGCCAGCTCATTTACAGGGGCCCAAGAGACCCAGTACTTC	CASSFTGAQETQYF
TRBV20-1	-	TRBJ1-1	-	TGCAGTGCTCAGAGGAACACTGAAGCTTTCTTT	CSAQRNTEAFF